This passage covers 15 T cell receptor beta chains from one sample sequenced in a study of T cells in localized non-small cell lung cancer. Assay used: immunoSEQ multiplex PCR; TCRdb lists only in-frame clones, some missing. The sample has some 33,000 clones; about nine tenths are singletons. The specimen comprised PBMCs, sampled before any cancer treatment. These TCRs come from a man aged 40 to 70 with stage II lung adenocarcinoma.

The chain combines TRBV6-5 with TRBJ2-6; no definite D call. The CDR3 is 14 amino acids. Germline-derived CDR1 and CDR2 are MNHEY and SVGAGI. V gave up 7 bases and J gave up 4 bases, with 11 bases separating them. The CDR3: CASNLLLGANVLTF. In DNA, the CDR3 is TGTGCCAGCAATCTACTTTTGGGGGCCAACGTCCTGACTTTC.

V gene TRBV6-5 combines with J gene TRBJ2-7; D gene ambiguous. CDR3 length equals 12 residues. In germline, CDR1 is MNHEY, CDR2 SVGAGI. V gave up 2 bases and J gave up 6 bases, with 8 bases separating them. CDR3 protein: CASSYVGSEQYF. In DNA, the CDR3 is TGTGCCAGCAGTTACGTGGGGTCCGAGCAGTACTTC.

Written as DNA, the CDR3 is TGTGCCAGCAGCCGGGACAGTAGCAATCAGCCCCAGCATTTT. Protein: CASSRDSSNQPQHF. V gene TRBV28 combines with J gene TRBJ1-5; TRBD1 agrees at 7 bases. After removal of 6 bases from V and 0 bases from J, the junction contained 2 bases not matched to a gene. The CDR3 runs 14 residues. Germline V CDR1 and CDR2: MDHEN, SYDVKM.

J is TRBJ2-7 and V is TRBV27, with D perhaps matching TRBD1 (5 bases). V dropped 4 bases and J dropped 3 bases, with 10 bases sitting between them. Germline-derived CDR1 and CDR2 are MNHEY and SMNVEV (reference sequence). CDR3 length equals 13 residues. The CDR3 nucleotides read TGTGCCAGCAGTTCCTCAGGGATCTACGAGCAGTACTTC. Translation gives CASSSSGIYEQYF.

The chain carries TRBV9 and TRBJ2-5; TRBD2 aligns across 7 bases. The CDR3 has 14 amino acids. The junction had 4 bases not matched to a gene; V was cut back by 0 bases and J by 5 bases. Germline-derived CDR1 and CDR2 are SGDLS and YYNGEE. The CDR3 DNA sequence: TGTGCCAGCAGCGTAGCGGGAGGAGGTGAGACCCAGTACTTC. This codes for CASSVAGGGETQYF.

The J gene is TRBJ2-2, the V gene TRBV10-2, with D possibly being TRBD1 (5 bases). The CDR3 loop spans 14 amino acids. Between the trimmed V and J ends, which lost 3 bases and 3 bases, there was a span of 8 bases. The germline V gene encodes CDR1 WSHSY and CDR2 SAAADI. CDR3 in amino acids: CASSDRDHTGELFF. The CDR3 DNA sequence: TGCGCCAGCAGTGACAGGGATCACACCGGGGAGCTGTTTTTT.

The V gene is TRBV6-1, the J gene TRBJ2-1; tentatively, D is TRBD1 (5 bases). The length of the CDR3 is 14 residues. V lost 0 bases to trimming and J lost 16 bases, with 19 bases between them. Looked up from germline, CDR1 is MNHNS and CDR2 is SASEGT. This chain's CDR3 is CASSEAGSPPGKFF. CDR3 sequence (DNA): TGTGCCAGCAGTGAAGCGGGGTCCCCCCCAGGGAAATTCTTC.

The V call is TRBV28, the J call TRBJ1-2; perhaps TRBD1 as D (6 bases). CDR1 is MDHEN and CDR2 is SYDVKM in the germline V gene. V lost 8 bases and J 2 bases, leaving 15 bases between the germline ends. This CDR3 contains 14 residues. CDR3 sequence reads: CASSGLGGNYGYTF. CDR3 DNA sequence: TGTGCCAGCTCCGGCCTCGGGGGCAACTATGGCTACACCTTC.

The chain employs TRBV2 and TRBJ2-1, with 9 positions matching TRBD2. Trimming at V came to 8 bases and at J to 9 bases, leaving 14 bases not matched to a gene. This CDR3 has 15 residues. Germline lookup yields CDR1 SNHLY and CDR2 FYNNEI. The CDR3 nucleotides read TGTGCCAGCGGCCTGGCGGGAGGGGCCGACGGTGAGCAGTTCTTC. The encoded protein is CASGLAGGADGEQFF.

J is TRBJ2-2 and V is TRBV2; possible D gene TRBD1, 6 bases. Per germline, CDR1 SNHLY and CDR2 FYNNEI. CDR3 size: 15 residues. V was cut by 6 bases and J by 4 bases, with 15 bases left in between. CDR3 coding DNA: TGTGCCAGCAGGAAGGACAGTGCATCCACCGGGGAGCTGTTTTTT. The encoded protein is CASRKDSASTGELFF.

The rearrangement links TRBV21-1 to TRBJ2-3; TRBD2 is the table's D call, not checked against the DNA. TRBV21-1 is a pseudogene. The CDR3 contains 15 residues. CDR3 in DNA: TGTGCCAGCAGCAAAGCCTTAGGATCGGAGGATACGCAGTATTTT. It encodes CASSKALGSEDTQYF.

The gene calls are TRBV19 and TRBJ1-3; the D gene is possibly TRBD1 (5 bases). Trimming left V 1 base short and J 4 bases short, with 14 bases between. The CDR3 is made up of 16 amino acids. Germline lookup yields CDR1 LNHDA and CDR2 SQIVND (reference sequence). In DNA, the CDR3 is TGTGCCAGTAGTATAGGTGGGACGGTACAAGGAAACACCATATATTTT. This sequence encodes CASSIGGTVQGNTIYF. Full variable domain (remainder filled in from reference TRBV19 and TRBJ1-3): DGGITQSPKYLFRKEGQNVTLSCEQNLNHDAMYWYRQDPGQGLRLIYYSQIVNDFQKGDIAEGYSVSREKKESFPLTVTSAQKNPTAFYLCASSIGGTVQGNTIYFGEGSWLTVV.

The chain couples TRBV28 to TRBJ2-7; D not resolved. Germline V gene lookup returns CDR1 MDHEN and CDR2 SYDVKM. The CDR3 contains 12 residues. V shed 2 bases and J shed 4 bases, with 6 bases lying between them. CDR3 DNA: TGTGCCAGCAGTTTAAAGGGTTACGAGCAGTACTTC. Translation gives CASSLKGYEQYF.

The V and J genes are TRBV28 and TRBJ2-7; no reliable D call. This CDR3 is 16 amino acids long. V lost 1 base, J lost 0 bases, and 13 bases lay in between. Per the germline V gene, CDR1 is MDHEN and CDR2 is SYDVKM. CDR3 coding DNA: TGTGCCAGCAGTTTATCAGCTACTGACCCCTCCTACGAGCAGTACTTC. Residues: CASSLSATDPSYEQYF.

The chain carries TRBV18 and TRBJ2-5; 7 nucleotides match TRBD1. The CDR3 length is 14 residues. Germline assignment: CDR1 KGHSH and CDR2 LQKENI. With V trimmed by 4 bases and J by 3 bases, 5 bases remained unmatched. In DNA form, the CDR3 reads TGTGCCAGCTCACTCCGACAGGGTAAAGAGACCCAGTACTTC. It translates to CASSLRQGKETQYF.